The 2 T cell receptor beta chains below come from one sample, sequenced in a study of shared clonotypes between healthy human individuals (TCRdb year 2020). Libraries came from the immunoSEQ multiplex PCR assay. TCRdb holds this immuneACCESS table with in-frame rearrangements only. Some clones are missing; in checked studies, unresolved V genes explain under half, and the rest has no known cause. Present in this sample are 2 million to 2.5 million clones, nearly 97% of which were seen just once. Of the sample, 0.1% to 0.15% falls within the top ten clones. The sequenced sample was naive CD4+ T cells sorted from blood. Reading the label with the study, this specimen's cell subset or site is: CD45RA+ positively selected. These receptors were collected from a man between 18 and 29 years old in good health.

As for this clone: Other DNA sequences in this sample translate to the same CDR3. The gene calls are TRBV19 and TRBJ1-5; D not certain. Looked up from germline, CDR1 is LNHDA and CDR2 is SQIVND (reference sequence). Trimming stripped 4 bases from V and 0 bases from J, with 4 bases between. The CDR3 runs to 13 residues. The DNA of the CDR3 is TGTGCCAGTAGTAGGAGTAGCAATCAGCCCCAGCATTTT. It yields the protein CASSRSSNQPQHF.

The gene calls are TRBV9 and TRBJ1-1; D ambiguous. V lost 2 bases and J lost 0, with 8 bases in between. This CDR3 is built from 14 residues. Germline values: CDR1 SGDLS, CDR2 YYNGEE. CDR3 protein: CASSVQVMNTEAFF. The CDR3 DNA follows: TGTGCCAGCAGCGTTCAGGTCATGAACACTGAAGCTTTCTTT.